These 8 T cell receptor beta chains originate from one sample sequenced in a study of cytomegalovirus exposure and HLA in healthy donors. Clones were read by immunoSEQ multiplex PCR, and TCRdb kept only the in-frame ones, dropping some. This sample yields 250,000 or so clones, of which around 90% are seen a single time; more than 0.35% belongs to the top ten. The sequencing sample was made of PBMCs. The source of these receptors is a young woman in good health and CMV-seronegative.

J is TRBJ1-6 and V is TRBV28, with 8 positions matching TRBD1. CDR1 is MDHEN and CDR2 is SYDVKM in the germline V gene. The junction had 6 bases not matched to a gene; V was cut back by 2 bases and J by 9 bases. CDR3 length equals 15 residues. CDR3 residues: CASSLLPGGGSPLHF. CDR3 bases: TGTGCCAGCAGTTTACTACCAGGGGGCGGTTCACCCCTCCACTTT.

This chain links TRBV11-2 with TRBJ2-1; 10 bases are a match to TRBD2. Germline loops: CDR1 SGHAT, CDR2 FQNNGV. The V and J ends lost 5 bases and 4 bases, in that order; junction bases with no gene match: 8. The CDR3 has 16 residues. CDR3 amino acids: CASSQTSGGEYNEQFF. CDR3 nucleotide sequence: TGTGCCAGCAGCCAAACAAGCGGGGGGGAATACAATGAGCAGTTCTTC. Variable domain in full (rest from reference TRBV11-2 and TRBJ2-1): EAGVAQSPRYKIIEKRQSVAFWCNPISGHATLYWYQQILGQGPKLLIQFQNNGVVDDSQLPKDRFSAERLKGVDSTLKIQPAKLEDSAVYLCASSQTSGGEYNEQFFGPGTRLTVL.

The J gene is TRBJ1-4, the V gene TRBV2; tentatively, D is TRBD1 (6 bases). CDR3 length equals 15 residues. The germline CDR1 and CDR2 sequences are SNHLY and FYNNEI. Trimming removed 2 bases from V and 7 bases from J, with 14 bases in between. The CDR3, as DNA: TGTGCCAGCAGTGAAATGCTGGGGGCGCGTGAAAAACTGTTTTTT. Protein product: CASSEMLGAREKLFF. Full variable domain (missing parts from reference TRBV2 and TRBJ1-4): EPEVTQTPSHQVTQMGQEVILRCVPISNHLYFYWYRQILGQKVEFLVSFYNNEISEKSEIFDDQFSVERPDGSNFTLKIRSTKLEDSAMYFCASSEMLGAREKLFFGSGTQLSVL.

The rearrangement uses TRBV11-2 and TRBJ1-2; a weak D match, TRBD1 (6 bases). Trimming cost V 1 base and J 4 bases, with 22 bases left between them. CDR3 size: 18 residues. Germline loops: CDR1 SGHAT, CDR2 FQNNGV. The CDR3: CASSLVGPGGAVFYGYTF. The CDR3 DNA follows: TGTGCCAGCAGCTTAGTGGGCCCGGGGGGCGCCGTTTTCTATGGCTACACCTTC.

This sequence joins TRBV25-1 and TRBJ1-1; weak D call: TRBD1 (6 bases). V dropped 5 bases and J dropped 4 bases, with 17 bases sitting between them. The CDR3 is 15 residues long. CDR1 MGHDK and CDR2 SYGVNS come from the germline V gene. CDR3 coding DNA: TGTGCCAGCAGTAGAGCTACAGGGATCGCCACTGAAGCTTTCTTT. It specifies CASSRATGIATEAFF.

CDR3 coding DNA: TGCGCCAGCAGCCTGGAGCTGAACACTGAAGCTTTCTTT. It codes for CASSLELNTEAFF. This rearrangement joins TRBV5-1 to TRBJ1-1; D unresolved. V shed 4 bases and J shed 0 bases, with 7 bases lying between them. The CDR3 covers 13 residues. Looked up from germline, CDR1 is SGHRS and CDR2 is YFSETQ.

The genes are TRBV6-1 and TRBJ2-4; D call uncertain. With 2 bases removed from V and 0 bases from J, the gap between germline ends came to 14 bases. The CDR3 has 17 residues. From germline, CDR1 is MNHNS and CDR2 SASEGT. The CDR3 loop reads CASSERLGIEAKNIQYF. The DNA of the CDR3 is TGTGCCAGCAGTGAAAGATTGGGCATTGAAGCCAAAAACATTCAGTACTTC.

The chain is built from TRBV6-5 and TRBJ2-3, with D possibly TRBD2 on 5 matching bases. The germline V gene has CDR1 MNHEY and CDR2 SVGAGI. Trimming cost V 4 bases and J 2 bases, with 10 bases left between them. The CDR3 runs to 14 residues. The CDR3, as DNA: TGTGCCAGCAGTTTTACTAGATACACAGATACGCAGTATTTT. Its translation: CASSFTRYTDTQYF.